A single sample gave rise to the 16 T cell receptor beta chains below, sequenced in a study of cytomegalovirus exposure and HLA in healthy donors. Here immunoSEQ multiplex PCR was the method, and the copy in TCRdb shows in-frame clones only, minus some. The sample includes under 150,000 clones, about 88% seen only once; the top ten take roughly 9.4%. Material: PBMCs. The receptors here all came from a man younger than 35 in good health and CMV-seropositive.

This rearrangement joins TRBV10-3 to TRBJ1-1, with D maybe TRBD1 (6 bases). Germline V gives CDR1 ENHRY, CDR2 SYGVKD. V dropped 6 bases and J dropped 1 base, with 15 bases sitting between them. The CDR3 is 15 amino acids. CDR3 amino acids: CAISNFVTGNTEAFF. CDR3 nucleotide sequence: TGTGCCATCAGCAATTTTGTGACAGGGAACACTGAAGCTTTCTTT.

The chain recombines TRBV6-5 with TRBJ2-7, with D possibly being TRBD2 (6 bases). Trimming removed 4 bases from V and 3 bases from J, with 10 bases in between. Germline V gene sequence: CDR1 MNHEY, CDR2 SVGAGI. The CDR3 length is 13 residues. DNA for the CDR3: TGTGCCAGCAGTTCCAACGGGGGCTACGAGCAGTACTTC. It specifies CASSSNGGYEQYF.

CDR3: CASSYGRGETQYF. In DNA, the CDR3 is TGTGCCAGCAGTTACGGGAGGGGGGAGACCCAGTACTTC. The chain couples TRBV6-5 to TRBJ2-5; possibly TRBD2 for D (7 bases). This CDR3 contains 13 residues. Looked up from germline, CDR1 is MNHEY and CDR2 is SVGAGI. The germline V and J ends were trimmed by 2 bases and 5 bases, with 9 bases remaining between them.

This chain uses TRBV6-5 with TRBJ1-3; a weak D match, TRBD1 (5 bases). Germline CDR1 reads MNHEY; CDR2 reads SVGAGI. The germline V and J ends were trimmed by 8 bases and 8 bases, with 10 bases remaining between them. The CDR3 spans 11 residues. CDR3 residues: CASVRGYTIYF. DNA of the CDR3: TGTGCCAGCGTTCGGGGGTACACCATATATTTT.

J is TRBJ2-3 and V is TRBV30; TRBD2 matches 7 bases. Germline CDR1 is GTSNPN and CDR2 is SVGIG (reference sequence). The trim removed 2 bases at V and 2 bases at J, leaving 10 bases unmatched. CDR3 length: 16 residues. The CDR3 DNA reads TGTGCCTGGAGTCCCAAGAGCGGGGAGGACACAGATACGCAGTATTTT. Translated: CAWSPKSGEDTDTQYF.

The chain's CDR3 is CASSIGGQYEQYF. CDR3 nucleotides: TGTGCCAGTAGTATAGGGGGCCAATACGAGCAGTACTTC. This rearrangement joins TRBV19 to TRBJ2-7, with a tentative D call TRBD1 (5 bases). The germline gives CDR1 LNHDA, CDR2 SQIVND (reference sequence). The CDR3 runs 13 residues. Trimming removed 1 base at V and 4 bases at J, with 8 bases between.

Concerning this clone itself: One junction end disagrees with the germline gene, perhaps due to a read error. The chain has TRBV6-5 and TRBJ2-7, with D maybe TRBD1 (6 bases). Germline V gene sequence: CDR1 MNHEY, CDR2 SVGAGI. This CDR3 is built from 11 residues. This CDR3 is CASRQGQTICF. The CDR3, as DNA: TGTGCCAGCAGACAAGGACAGACTATCTGCTTC.

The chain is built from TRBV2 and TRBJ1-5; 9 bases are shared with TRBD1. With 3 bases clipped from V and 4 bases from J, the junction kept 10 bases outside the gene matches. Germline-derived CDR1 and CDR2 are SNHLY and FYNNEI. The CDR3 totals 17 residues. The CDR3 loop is CASSEPGQGSSNQPQHF. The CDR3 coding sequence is TGTGCCAGCAGTGAGCCCGGACAGGGGAGTTCGAATCAGCCCCAGCATTTT.

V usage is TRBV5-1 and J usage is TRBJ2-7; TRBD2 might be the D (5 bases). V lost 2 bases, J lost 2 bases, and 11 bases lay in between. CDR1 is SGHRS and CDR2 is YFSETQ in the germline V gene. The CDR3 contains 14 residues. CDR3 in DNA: TGCGCCAGCAGCTTACAGAGGGCCGCCTACGAGCAGTACTTC. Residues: CASSLQRAAYEQYF.

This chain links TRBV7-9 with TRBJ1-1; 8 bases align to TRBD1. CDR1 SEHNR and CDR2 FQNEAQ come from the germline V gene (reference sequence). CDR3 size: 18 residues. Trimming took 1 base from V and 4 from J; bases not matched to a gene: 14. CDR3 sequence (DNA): TGTGCCAGCAGCTTAGGAAAAGTAAGGACAGGGATGGGCACTGAAGCTTTCTTT. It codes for CASSLGKVRTGMGTEAFF.

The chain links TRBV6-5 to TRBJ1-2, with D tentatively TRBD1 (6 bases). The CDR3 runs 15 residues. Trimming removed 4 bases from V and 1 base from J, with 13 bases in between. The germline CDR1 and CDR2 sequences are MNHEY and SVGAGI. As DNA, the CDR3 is TGTGCCAGCAGTTTTGACAGGAAGTATAACTATGGCTACACCTTC. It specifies CASSFDRKYNYGYTF.

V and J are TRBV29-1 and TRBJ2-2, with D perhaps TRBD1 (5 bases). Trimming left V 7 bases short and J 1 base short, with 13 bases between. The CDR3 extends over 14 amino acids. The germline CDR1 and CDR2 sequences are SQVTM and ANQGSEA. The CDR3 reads CSARQSQNTGELFF. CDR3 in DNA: TGCAGCGCCCGACAGAGCCAGAACACCGGGGAGCTGTTTTTT.

The CDR3 DNA is TGTGCCAGCAAGGGGGCTACCTCTGGAAACACCATATATTTT. This gives the protein CASKGATSGNTIYF. V gene TRBV27 combines with J gene TRBJ1-3; 7 positions agree with TRBD1. Unmatched junction bases numbered 3, after V lost 7 bases and J lost 0 bases. The CDR3 loop spans 14 amino acids. Germline V gene lookup returns CDR1 MNHEY and CDR2 SMNVEV (reference sequence).

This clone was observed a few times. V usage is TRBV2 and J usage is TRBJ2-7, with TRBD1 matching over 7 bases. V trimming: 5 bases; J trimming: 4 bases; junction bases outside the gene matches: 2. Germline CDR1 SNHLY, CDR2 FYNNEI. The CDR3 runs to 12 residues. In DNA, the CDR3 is TGTGCCAGCAGTACACAGGGGTACGAGCAGTACTTC. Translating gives CASSTQGYEQYF. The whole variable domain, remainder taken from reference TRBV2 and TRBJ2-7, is EPEVTQTPSHQVTQMGQEVILRCVPISNHLYFYWYRQILGQKVEFLVSFYNNEISEKSEIFDDQFSVERPDGSNFTLKIRSTKLEDSAMYFCASSTQGYEQYFGPGTRLTVT.

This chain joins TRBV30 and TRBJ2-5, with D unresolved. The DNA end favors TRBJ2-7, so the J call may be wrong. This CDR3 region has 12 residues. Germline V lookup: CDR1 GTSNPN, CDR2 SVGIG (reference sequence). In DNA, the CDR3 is TGTGCCTGGAGTACGGCGGTCTACGAGCAGTACTTC. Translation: CAWSTAVYEQYF.

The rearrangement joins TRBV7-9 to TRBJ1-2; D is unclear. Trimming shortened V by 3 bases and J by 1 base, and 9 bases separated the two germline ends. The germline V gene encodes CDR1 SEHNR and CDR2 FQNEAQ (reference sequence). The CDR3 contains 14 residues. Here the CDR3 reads CASSFETLNYGYTF. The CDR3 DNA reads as TGTGCCAGCAGCTTCGAGACACTTAACTATGGCTACACCTTC.